This TCR beta chain is drawn from a study of T cell changes during pregnancy in multiple sclerosis. The V gene's germline CDR1 is SGHDN and CDR2 FVKESK. The V and J ends lost 3 bases and 5 bases respectively, with 14 bases between them. This CDR3 region has 14 residues. Some clones are missing from TCRdb's copy, which holds only in-frame ones; the method was immunoSEQ multiplex PCR. The sample carries about 100,000 clones, around nine tenths recorded once. Material: peripheral blood, obtained in the second trimester of pregnancy. The chain links TRBV14 to TRBJ2-7; TRBD2 might be the D (6 bases). The sequence derives from a female donor with multiple sclerosis, enrolled in a pregnancy study. The CDR3 is CASSQEGTHNEQYF. CDR3 coding DNA: TGTGCCAGCAGCCAGGAAGGGACTCATAACGAGCAGTACTTC.